The 18 T cell receptor beta chains below were found in one sample sequenced in a study of CD8+CD57+ T cells in acquired aplastic anemia. Investigators profiled TCR beta VDJ and CDR3 from genomic DNA template. TCRdb processed the reads anew with MiXCR; each CDR3 protein has one entry. The table shows approximately 380,000 distinct CDR3 sequences, with 60% to 80% occurring only once. Sequenced sample: sorted CD4+, CD8+, or CD8+CD57+ T cells (not recorded which) from PBMCs. Receptors originate from a human donor in good health, serving as a control.

V is TRBV7-2 and J is TRBJ1-2; TRBD1 aligns across 7 bases. This CDR3 region has 13 residues. V shed 6 bases, J shed 4 bases, and the junction held 5 bases outside the gene matches. CDR1 SGHTA and CDR2 FQGNSA come from the germline V gene. The CDR3, as DNA: TGTGCCAGCAGTACGGGGACAGTCTATGGCTACACCTTC. Amino acids: CASSTGTVYGYTF.

This clonotype was seen a few times. The gene calls are TRBV3-2 and TRBJ1-1; no DNA check was done on the table's D call, TRBD1. TRBV3-2 is an annotated pseudogene. This CDR3 is 14 amino acids long. CDR3 region: CASRPRGGNTEAFF. CDR3 sequence (DNA): TGTGCCAGCAGGCCCAGGGGAGGAAACACTGAAGCTTTCTTT.

V usage is TRBV7-3 and J usage is TRBJ1-6; no clear D. The CDR3 contains 14 residues. Germline V gene data show CDR1 as SGHTA and CDR2 as FQGTGA. V lost 4 bases to trimming and J lost 10 bases, with 14 bases between them. The CDR3 nucleotides read TGTGCCAGCAGCTCGGGCAGTTGGTACTCACCCCTCCACTTT. Encoded protein: CASSSGSWYSPLHF.

CDR3 amino acids: CSAREETQYGYTF. DNA of the CDR3: TGCAGTGCTAGGGAAGAGACCCAGTACGGCTACACCTTC. The chain joins TRBV20-1 to TRBJ1-2; D remains ambiguous. The CDR3 sequence is 13 residues long. V lost 3 bases to trimming and J lost 8 bases, with 16 bases between them. The germline CDR1 and CDR2 sequences are DFQATT and SNEGSKA (reference sequence).

The chain joins TRBV15 to TRBJ2-2; D not certain. Trimming pared 9 bases from V and 3 bases from J, leaving 11 bases between. The germline V gene encodes CDR1 LNHNV and CDR2 YYDKDF (reference sequence). The CDR3 loop spans 13 amino acids. The CDR3 region has the DNA TGTGCCACAGGAAAAGGGCACACCGGGGAGCTGTTTTTT. This sequence encodes CATGKGHTGELFF.

The table lists this clonotype with many counts. V usage is TRBV12-3 or TRBV12-4 and J usage is TRBJ2-1, with a possible D match to TRBD2 (6 bases). Deletions cut 6 bases from V and 2 bases from J, with 11 bases between. CDR3 size: 14 residues. The CDR3, as DNA: TGTGCCAGCAGCAAGGACTACCCCTACAATGAGCAGTTCTTC. Its translation is CASSKDYPYNEQFF.

The sample holds many counts of this clonotype. The chain uses TRBV4-3 and TRBJ2-3; tentative D call: TRBD1 (6 bases). Germline V gives CDR1 LGHNA, CDR2 YSLEER. This CDR3 is 16 amino acids long. V was shortened by 0 bases and J by 3 bases, with 13 bases between the two germline ends. CDR3 in amino acids: CASSQDSTGLTDTQYF. In nucleotides, the CDR3 is TGCGCCAGCAGCCAAGATTCCACAGGGTTAACAGATACGCAGTATTTT.

This clonotype was counted a single time. The rearrangement links TRBV12-3 or TRBV12-4 to TRBJ2-3; D is unresolved. Trimming took 5 bases from V and 2 from J, leaving 5 bases between them. CDR3 size: 12 residues. The DNA for the CDR3 is TGTGCCAGCAGTACTCTCACAGATACGCAGTATTTT. It is translated as CASSTLTDTQYF.

The chain has TRBV7-9 and TRBJ2-7; no definite D call. Germline loops: CDR1 SEHNR, CDR2 FQNEAQ (reference sequence). The CDR3 is 12 amino acids. V was shortened by 5 bases and J by 3 bases, with 8 bases between the two germline ends. The CDR3 bases are TGTGCCAGCAGCCCATCGGGCTACGAGCAGTACTTC. This sequence encodes CASSPSGYEQYF.

Comment on this clonotype: One end of the junction varies from germline; a read error may be responsible. J is TRBJ1-5 and V is TRBV7-4; D remains unclear. TRBJ1-6 explains the end of the DNA better; the J call may be wrong. The CDR3 contains 15 residues. Germline loops: CDR1 SGHVT, CDR2 SQSDAQ. CDR3 region: CASRRAGGYNPPLHF. The DNA for the CDR3 is TGTGCCAGCCGAAGAGCGGGCGGGTATAATCCACCCCTCCACTTT.

The chain uses TRBV10-1 and TRBJ2-7; TRBD1 matches 7 bases. Germline V CDR1 and CDR2: WNHNN, SYGVQD (reference sequence). The CDR3 extends over 16 amino acids. Trimming at V came to 0 bases and at J to 2 bases, leaving 7 bases not matched to a gene. CDR3 in amino acids: CASSESPGTVPYEQYF. DNA for the CDR3: TGCGCCAGCAGTGAGTCACCGGGGACAGTCCCCTACGAGCAGTACTTC.

This sequence joins TRBV7-4 and TRBJ1-5; unclear D gene. V was shortened by 6 bases and J by 7 bases, with 19 bases between the two germline ends. Germline loops: CDR1 SGHVT, CDR2 SQSDAQ. The CDR3 spans 15 residues. CDR3 sequence reads: CASSYSGTEYQPQHF. The DNA for the CDR3 is TGTGCCAGCAGTTACTCAGGCACAGAGTACCAGCCCCAGCATTTT.

The chain is built from TRBV4-1 and TRBJ2-7, with 9 bases aligning to TRBD1. This CDR3 contains 16 residues. The V and J ends lost 4 bases and 2 bases, in that order; junction bases with no gene match: 9. The germline gives CDR1 MGHRA, CDR2 YSYEKL. The CDR3 DNA reads TGCGCCAGCAGCCGGACCGGGACAGGGAGGCCCTACGAGCAGTACTTC. It yields the protein CASSRTGTGRPYEQYF.

The chain recombines TRBV5-1 with TRBJ2-7; TRBD1 might be the D (7 bases). Germline CDR1 reads SGHRS; CDR2 reads YFSETQ. This CDR3 contains 13 residues. Between the trimmed V and J ends, which lost 4 bases and 9 bases, there was a span of 17 bases. CDR3 nucleotides: TGCGCCAGCAGCCTGCGGAGGGGACAGCTGCAGTACTTC. Translated, it gives CASSLRRGQLQYF.

For this clonotype: One junction end does not reproduce the germline sequence, and a read error may be involved. The V gene is TRBV10-3, the J gene TRBJ1-1, with D unclear. The CDR3 is 13 amino acids. Germline V CDR1 and CDR2: ENHRY, SYGVKD. As DNA, the CDR3 is TGTGCCAGCAGTGTCGACATGAACACTGAAGCTTTCTTT. Translated, it gives CASSVDMNTEAFF.

Of note for this clonotype: The CDR3 does not end in the conserved phenylalanine or tryptophan, so this is likely a read error. It is unclear where the CDR3 begins or ends on the DNA, so no DNA is shown, and the CDR3 is as TCRdb lists it. The chain has TRBV7-2 and TRBJ2-6; the table calls TRBD1, which could not be checked here. Germline lookup yields CDR1 SGHTA and CDR2 FQGNSA. With termini counted, the CDR3 has 13 amino acids. CDR3 region: CASTGGGGDENTY.

This chain joins TRBV5-1 and TRBJ2-2; D is possibly TRBD2 (6 bases). CDR1 is SGHRS and CDR2 is YFSETQ in the germline V gene. The length of the CDR3 is 12 residues. V was pared by 1 base and J by 13 bases, with 11 bases between. The DNA for the CDR3 is TGCGCCAGCAGCTTGTCCCCAGCGGGGCTGTTTTTT. Amino acid sequence: CASSLSPAGLFF.

The V call is TRBV12-3 or TRBV12-4, the J call TRBJ2-3; no clear D. There are 15 residues in the CDR3. Trimming removed 6 bases at V and 2 bases at J, with 15 bases between. The CDR3 DNA reads as TGTGCCAGCAGCTTCAGGCCTCAGGACACAGATACGCAGTATTTT. Its translation: CASSFRPQDTDTQYF.